Presented here are 9 T cell receptor beta chains from one specimen sequenced in a study of chemoradiotherapy in HPV16-positive cancers. Profiling relied on immunoSEQ multiplex PCR, and the TCRdb table lists in-frame clones only, not all of them. Here the sample spans around 9,200 clones, around four fifths being singletons. This specimen was collected from a patient who underwent chemoradiotherapy. The source is a human donor with HPV-associated anogenital cancer.

The rearrangement uses TRBV2 and TRBJ2-3, with D perhaps being TRBD1 or TRBD2 (5 bases each). Between the trimmed V and J ends, which lost 7 bases and 2 bases, there was a span of 16 bases. Germline V gene sequence: CDR1 SNHLY, CDR2 FYNNEI. This CDR3 has 15 residues. The CDR3 sequence: CASTGWGSSTDTQYF. The CDR3 DNA sequence: TGTGCCAGCACCGGGTGGGGGTCTTCCACAGATACGCAGTATTTT.

The chain couples TRBV5-1 to TRBJ2-1; no clear D. V was clipped by 1 base and J by 5 bases, with 13 bases between them. CDR3 size: 15 residues. Germline V gene sequence: CDR1 SGHRS, CDR2 YFSETQ. The CDR3 DNA is TGCGCCAGCAGCTTGCGCTGGGCTGTGAACAATGAGCAGTTCTTC. Protein: CASSLRWAVNNEQFF.

The chain has TRBV5-4 and TRBJ1-2; 7 nucleotides line up with TRBD1. This CDR3 contains 16 residues. V lost 2 bases, J lost 0 bases, and 7 bases stayed unmatched. Germline V CDR1 and CDR2: SGHNT, YYREEE (reference sequence). CDR3 region: CASSFPDRRANYGYTF. CDR3 sequence (DNA): TGTGCCAGCAGCTTTCCGGACAGGCGAGCTAACTATGGCTACACCTTC.

The chain couples TRBV28 to TRBJ2-7; 7 bases are a match to TRBD1. The CDR3 runs to 13 residues. J gave up 5 bases and V 6 bases, and 7 bases lay outside the gene matches. Germline V gives CDR1 MDHEN, CDR2 SYDVKM. CDR3 sequence reads: CASSSGTADEQYF. The CDR3 region has the DNA TGTGCCAGCAGCTCAGGGACAGCAGACGAGCAGTACTTC.

The chain is built from TRBV7-3 and TRBJ2-3, with D tentatively TRBD2 (6 bases). CDR3 size: 15 residues. Germline V gene data show CDR1 as SGHTA and CDR2 as FQGTGA. V shed 0 bases and J shed 6 bases, with 13 bases lying between them. The CDR3 protein is CASSLTGSSGDTQYF. CDR3 bases: TGTGCCAGCAGCTTAACAGGATCGAGCGGGGATACGCAGTATTTT.

The chain uses TRBV7-2 and TRBJ2-5; tentative D call: TRBD2 (5 bases). Germline assignment: CDR1 SGHTA and CDR2 FQGNSA. The ends were cut back, 6 bases at V and 2 bases at J, with 19 bases in the middle. The CDR3 extends over 16 amino acids. The CDR3 DNA reads as TGTGCCAGCAGTCCCTCCCTTGGGCCGGGGCAAGAGACCCAGTACTTC. This translates into CASSPSLGPGQETQYF.

This sequence joins TRBV5-1 and TRBJ1-2, with D perhaps TRBD1 (5 bases). CDR1 and CDR2 from the germline V gene are SGHRS and YFSETQ. The CDR3 length is 15 residues. The germline V and J ends were trimmed by 0 bases and 6 bases, with 15 bases remaining between them. The CDR3 DNA is TGCGCCAGCAGCTTGGACCCGGGGCGATTGGATGGCTACACCTTC. Translation gives CASSLDPGRLDGYTF.

This chain uses TRBV6-1 with TRBJ1-2, with D unclear. V was clipped by 6 bases and J by 3 bases, with 11 bases between them. This CDR3 contains 13 residues. The germline CDR1 and CDR2 sequences are MNHNS and SASEGT. The CDR3 protein is CASSEFLDYGYTF. Written as DNA, the CDR3 is TGTGCCAGCAGCGAGTTCCTAGACTATGGCTACACCTTC.

The gene calls are TRBV30 and TRBJ2-7; 9 bases fit TRBD1. The CDR3 has 14 residues. J was trimmed by 2 bases and V by 7 bases; bases with no gene match: 9. Germline values: CDR1 GTSNPN, CDR2 SVGIG (reference sequence). CDR3 loop: CAFLPDRGPYEQYF. The CDR3 nucleotides are TGTGCCTTCCTCCCGGACAGGGGCCCCTACGAGCAGTACTTC. The complete variable domain, with remaining parts taken from reference TRBV30 and TRBJ2-7, reads SQTIHQWPATLVQPVGSPLSLECTVEGTSNPNLYWYRQAAGRGLQLLFYSVGIGQISSEVPQNLSASRPQDRQFILSSKKLLLSDSGFYLCAFLPDRGPYEQYFGPGTRLTVT.